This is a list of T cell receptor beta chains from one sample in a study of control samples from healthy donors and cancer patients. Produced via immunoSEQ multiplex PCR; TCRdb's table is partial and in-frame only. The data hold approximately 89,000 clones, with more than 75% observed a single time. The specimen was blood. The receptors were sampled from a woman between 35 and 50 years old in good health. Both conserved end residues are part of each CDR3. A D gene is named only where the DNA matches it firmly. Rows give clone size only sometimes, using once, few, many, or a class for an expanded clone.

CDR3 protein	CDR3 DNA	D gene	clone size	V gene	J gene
CASSQSGRGSTEAFF	TGTGCCAGCAGCCAATCCGGGAGGGGATCCACTGAAGCTTTCTTT	NA	NA	TRBV16	TRBJ1-1
CASSLGVAPLSGNTEAFF	TGTGCCAGCAGCTTGGGGGTGGCACCGCTGAGTGGGAACACTGAAGCTTTCTTT	NA	NA	TRBV5-8	TRBJ1-1
CASSQSPTGAFF	TGTGCCAGCAGCCAATCCCCTACTGGAGCTTTCTTT	NA	NA	TRBV3-1/TRBV3-2	TRBJ1-1
CASRVDRVDTGELFF	TGTGCCAGCAGGGTGGACAGGGTGGACACCGGGGAGCTGTTTTTT	TRBD1	NA	TRBV2	TRBJ2-2
CASEYILNGEKGAEAFF	TGCGCCAGCGAATATATCCTAAACGGGGAAAAGGGGGCTGAAGCTTTCTTT	NA	NA	TRBV10-2	TRBJ1-1
CASSLIGGAGSYNEQFF	TGTGCCAGCAGCTTAATTGGGGGGGCAGGGTCCTACAATGAGCAGTTCTTC	NA	few	TRBV7-2	TRBJ2-1
CASSQITGGTGLSYEQYF	TGCGCCAGCAGCCAAATCACGGGAGGGACAGGGTTATCCTACGAGCAGTACTTC	NA	few	TRBV4-1	TRBJ2-7
CAISAGGTSGPTEQYF	TGTGCCATCAGTGCAGGTGGGACTAGTGGACCCACTGAGCAGTACTTC	TRBD2	once	TRBV10-3	TRBJ2-7
CASSLAGSGLASYEQYF	TGTGCCAGCAGCTTGGCCGGTAGCGGGCTAGCCTCCTACGAGCAGTACTTC	TRBD2	NA	TRBV5-6	TRBJ2-7
CASSQGGTGKKLFF	TGTGCCAGCAGCCAAGGGGGGACAGGGAAAAAACTGTTTTTT	TRBD1	NA	TRBV3-1/TRBV3-2	TRBJ1-4
CASGTQSSGANVLTF	TGTGCCAGCGGAACGCAAAGCTCTGGGGCCAACGTCCTGACTTTC	NA	NA	TRBV6-5	TRBJ2-6
CSASPRELISGNTIYF	TGCAGTGCTAGTCCTCGAGAGCTAATCTCTGGAAACACCATATATTTT	NA	once	TRBV20-1	TRBJ1-3
CSIGQIYNEQFF	TGCAGCATAGGACAGATTTACAATGAGCAGTTCTTC	NA	NA	TRBV29-1	TRBJ2-1
CAISDPGMNSPLHF	TGTGCCATCAGTGACCCGGGGATGAATTCACCCCTCCACTTT	NA	NA	TRBV10-3	TRBJ1-6
CASSMGDLTYNEQFF	TGTGCCAGTAGTATGGGGGACTTAACCTACAATGAGCAGTTCTTC	NA	NA	TRBV19	TRBJ2-1
CAISSSGTGGFNQPQHF	TGTGCCATCAGTTCCTCTGGGACAGGGGGTTTCAATCAGCCCCAGCATTTT	TRBD1	few	TRBV10-3	TRBJ1-5
CASSPGQGRDTGELFF	TGTGCCAGCAGTCCGGGACAGGGGAGGGACACCGGGGAGCTGTTTTTT	TRBD1	NA	TRBV27	TRBJ2-2
CASSYSGSSGANVLTF	TGTGCCAGCAGTTATAGTGGTAGCTCTGGGGCCAACGTCCTGACTTTC	NA	NA	TRBV6-5	TRBJ2-6
CASSFPRGNTEAFF	TGTGCCAGCAGCTTCCCACGAGGGAACACTGAAGCTTTCTTT	NA	NA	TRBV7-2	TRBJ1-1
CASSYAGVDTQYF	TGTGCCAGCAGTTACGCTGGGGTAGATACGCAGTATTTT	NA	NA	TRBV6-5	TRBJ2-3
CASSASSGVITEAFF	TGTGCCAGCAGTGCCTCGTCAGGAGTGATCACTGAAGCTTTCTTT	NA	NA	TRBV2	TRBJ1-1
CASSLLGLAGGPADTQYF	TGTGCCAGCAGCTTACTCGGACTAGCGGGGGGGCCCGCAGATACGCAGTATTTT	TRBD2	NA	TRBV7-3	TRBJ2-3
CASSYQGGSYEQYF	TGTGCCAGCAGCTACCAAGGGGGCTCCTACGAGCAGTACTTC	NA	NA	TRBV7-2	TRBJ2-7
CASSEWGRRGEDEKLFF	TGCGCCAGCAGTGAGTGGGGGCGTCGTGGGGAGGATGAAAAACTGTTTTTT	NA	NA	TRBV10-1	TRBJ1-4
CASSPLHRTYGYTF	TGTGCCAGCAGCCCGCTCCATAGGACCTATGGCTACACCTTC	NA	NA	TRBV5-6	TRBJ1-2
CASSFGQGSNEQYF	TGTGCCAGCAGCTTCGGACAGGGGTCGAACGAGCAGTACTTC	TRBD1	NA	TRBV7-9	TRBJ2-7
CASKGTGVQGYTF	TGTGCCAGTAAAGGGACAGGAGTTCAGGGCTACACCTTC	TRBD1	few	TRBV19	TRBJ1-2
CASSQDEGFYEQYF	TGCGCCAGCAGCCAAGATGAGGGCTTCTACGAGCAGTACTTC	NA	NA	TRBV4-1	TRBJ2-7
CASSEWGTNQPQHF	TGTGCCAGCAGTGAATGGGGGACAAATCAGCCCCAGCATTTT	NA	NA	TRBV25-1	TRBJ1-5
CASSQEGAGGRYGYTF	TGTGCCAGCAGCCAAGAAGGAGCAGGGGGCCGGTATGGCTACACCTTC	TRBD1	NA	TRBV3-1/TRBV3-2	TRBJ1-2
CASSAGTDRLPETQYF	TGTGCCAGCAGTGCTGGGACGGATAGACTCCCCGAGACCCAGTACTTC	NA	NA	TRBV6-1	TRBJ2-5
CASSIEGSPTRGNYGYTF	TGTGCCAGTAGTATAGAGGGTTCGCCGACACGGGGGAACTATGGCTACACCTTC	NA	NA	TRBV19	TRBJ1-2
CASSLLGGRLDTQYF	TGCGCCAGCAGCTTGTTGGGGGGGCGGTTAGATACGCAGTATTTT	NA	NA	TRBV5-1	TRBJ2-3
CASSPLQVDGYTF	TGTGCCAGCTCACCACTCCAGGTGGATGGCTACACCTTC	NA	NA	TRBV18	TRBJ1-2
CAWGRSGDTQYF	TGTGCCTGGGGCAGATCTGGGGATACGCAGTATTTT	NA	few	TRBV30	TRBJ2-3
CASSTQGNQPQHF	TGCGCCAGCAGTACGCAGGGGAATCAGCCCCAGCATTTT	NA	few	TRBV10-2	TRBJ1-5
CSASLGINQPQHF	TGCAGTGCTAGTCTGGGGATCAATCAGCCCCAGCATTTT	NA	few	TRBV20-1	TRBJ1-5
CASSLTGDRAVSPLHF	TGTGCCAGCAGCTTAACTGGGGACAGGGCGGTTTCACCCCTCCACTTT	TRBD1	NA	TRBV7-3	TRBJ1-6
CAIKGETGLDF	TGTGCCATCAAGGGGGAGACAGGGTTGGATTTT	TRBD1	NA	TRBV10-3	TRBJ1-3
CAWQQGAGNTIYF	TGTGCCTGGCAACAGGGAGCTGGAAACACCATATATTTT	NA	NA	TRBV30	TRBJ1-3
CASSQQGLSSPLHF	TGTGCCAGCAGCCAACAGGGACTTAGTTCACCCCTCCACTTT	NA	NA	TRBV25-1	TRBJ1-6
CASSRVPNLAGETDTQYF	TGCGCCAGCAGCCGGGTTCCCAATCTAGCGGGGGAGACAGATACGCAGTATTTT	TRBD2	NA	TRBV4-1	TRBJ2-3
CASSLAWDRGPSGANVLTF	TGTGCCAGCAGCTTAGCTTGGGACAGGGGACCCTCTGGGGCCAACGTCCTGACTTTC	TRBD1	NA	TRBV7-9	TRBJ2-6
CASSFSVNTEAFF	TGTGCCAGCAGCTTTTCAGTGAACACTGAAGCTTTCTTT	NA	once	TRBV7-2	TRBJ1-1
CASSPSGVGNTIYF	TGTGCCAGCTCACCATCAGGTGTCGGAAACACCATATATTTT	NA	NA	TRBV18	TRBJ1-3
CASSSGWGVEADTQYF	TGCGCCAGCAGCTCCGGGTGGGGGGTGGAGGCAGATACGCAGTATTTT	NA	once	TRBV5-1	TRBJ2-3
CASSSRRAGDTDTQYF	TGTGCCAGTAGTAGCCGGCGGGCGGGGGACACAGATACGCAGTATTTT	TRBD2	NA	TRBV19	TRBJ2-3
CASSPLRLVRDTQYF	TGTGCCAGCAGCCCCCTTCGGCTCGTTCGAGATACGCAGTATTTT	NA	NA	TRBV9	TRBJ2-3
CASSQGGQGHEQYF	TGTGCCAGCAGCCAAGGGGGACAGGGTCACGAGCAGTACTTC	TRBD1	NA	TRBV7-2	TRBJ2-7
CASREDRVSYGYTF	TGTGCCAGCAGGGAAGACAGGGTCTCATATGGCTACACCTTC	TRBD1	NA	TRBV2	TRBJ1-2
CSVAGGHREFSEAFF	TGCAGCGTTGCTGGGGGTCACAGGGAATTCAGTGAAGCTTTCTTT	NA	once	TRBV29-1	TRBJ1-1
CATRGLDTTNYGYTF	TGTGCCACCAGGGGTCTGGACACTACTAACTATGGCTACACCTTC	NA	NA	TRBV10-3	TRBJ1-2
CASILLLRGTEAFF	TGTGCCAGCATCCTTCTTCTGCGGGGCACTGAAGCTTTCTTT	NA	NA	TRBV11-2	TRBJ1-1
CASSKNIGPNEKLFF	TGTGCCAGCAGTAAGAACATCGGCCCTAATGAAAAACTGTTTTTT	NA	NA	TRBV11-3	TRBJ1-4
CASSTAGQAGNTIYF	TGTGCCAGTAGTACGGCGGGACAGGCTGGAAACACCATATATTTT	TRBD1	NA	TRBV19	TRBJ1-3
CASSKGRDNSPLHF	TGTGCCAGCAGCAAAGGCAGGGATAATTCACCCCTCCACTTT	NA	NA	TRBV21-1	TRBJ1-6
CASSRQLNTEAFF	TGTGCCAGCAGCCGACAGCTGAACACTGAAGCTTTCTTT	NA	NA	TRBV7-6	TRBJ1-1
CASSSIEAATYNEQFF	TGTGCCAGCAGCTCCATCGAGGCGGCCACCTACAATGAGCAGTTCTTC	NA	NA	TRBV5-4	TRBJ2-1